Below are 28 T cell receptor beta chains sequenced from a single sample in a study of T cell clonotyping in hematopoietic cell transplantation. The assay was immunoSEQ multiplex PCR, and TCRdb's table has in-frame clones only and misses some. Seen here are 70,000 or so clones, around 94% observed once, and the top ten hold around 1.6%. Sequenced: peripheral blood mononuclear cells. The source of these receptors is a man aged 50 to 60 in good health. Some clones in this sample may be carry-over from other donors' samples.

The chain couples TRBV2 to TRBJ2-4; D perhaps matches TRBD1 (6 bases). CDR1 is SNHLY, CDR2 FYNNEI, per germline. The CDR3 has 18 residues. Trimming shortened V by 2 bases and J by 1 base, and 18 bases separated the two germline ends. This CDR3 reads CASSEKRTVLVAKNIQYF. CDR3 nucleotides: TGTGCCAGCAGTGAAAAGCGGACAGTTTTGGTCGCCAAAAACATTCAGTACTTC.

The V and J genes are TRBV6-5 and TRBJ2-3, with 8 bases aligning to TRBD2. J was trimmed by 4 bases and V by 6 bases; bases with no gene match: 6. The V gene's germline CDR1 is MNHEY and CDR2 SVGAGI. There are 14 residues in the CDR3. CDR3 residues: CASRPGLAADTQYF. The CDR3 nucleotides are TGTGCCAGCAGACCCGGACTAGCCGCAGATACGCAGTATTTT.

The rearrangement links TRBV5-1 to TRBJ2-7; TRBD1 is a possible D gene (7 bases). Deletions cut 4 bases from V and 0 bases from J, with 14 bases between. CDR1 is SGHRS, CDR2 YFSETQ, per germline. The CDR3 is 15 residues long. CDR3 nucleotides: TGCGCCAGCAGCCGCGGAGGGGGCGACTCCTACGAGCAGTACTTC. Residues: CASSRGGGDSYEQYF.

The chain is built from TRBV4-2 and TRBJ1-3; unclear D gene. The V gene's germline CDR1 is LGHNA and CDR2 YNFKEQ. The CDR3 extends over 16 amino acids. Trimming took off 0 bases at V and 2 bases at J, with 11 bases between the two ends. CDR3 sequence (DNA): TGTGCCAGCAGCCAAGAAGGCCCCCTGCCTGGAAACACCATATATTTT. Translated, it gives CASSQEGPLPGNTIYF.

The V call is TRBV10-1, the J call TRBJ1-2; D is perhaps TRBD1 (6 bases). The CDR3 runs to 13 residues. Germline V gene data show CDR1 as WNHNN and CDR2 as SYGVQD (reference sequence). Deletions cut 4 bases from V and 6 bases from J, with 12 bases between. The DNA for the CDR3 is TGCGCCAGCAGTGGTCGACAGGCTGATGGCTACACCTTC. This codes for CASSGRQADGYTF.

For the CDR3, the DNA is TGTGCCAGCAGTGAAGTAGGGCTCGAGCAGTACTTC. Its protein is CASSEVGLEQYF. The chain carries TRBV6-1 and TRBJ2-7; D is uncertain. Deletions cut 1 base from V and 6 bases from J, with 7 bases between. CDR3 length: 12 amino acids. CDR1 MNHNS and CDR2 SASEGT come from the germline V gene.

The J gene is TRBJ1-4, the V gene TRBV9, with 7 bases aligning to TRBD1. The germline CDR1 and CDR2 sequences are SGDLS and YYNGEE. The CDR3 is made up of 14 amino acids. The J segment lost 7 bases and the V segment lost 3 bases, leaving 6 bases of the junction unmatched. As DNA, the CDR3 is TGTGCCAGCAGCGGGGGAGGGGGCATTGAAAAACTGTTTTTT. This encodes CASSGGGGIEKLFF.

The rearrangement uses TRBV7-7 and TRBJ2-2, with D unclear. Trimming pared 10 bases from V and 7 bases from J, leaving 10 bases between. CDR1 and CDR2 (germline): SSHAT, FNYEAQ (reference sequence). This CDR3 contains 11 residues. DNA for the CDR3: TGTGCCACCTCGGTTGGCGGGGAGCTGTTTTTT. Amino acids: CATSVGGELFF.

V gene TRBV2 combines with J gene TRBJ1-1; a possible D gene is TRBD1 (5 bases). CDR3 size: 13 residues. Germline V gene data show CDR1 as SNHLY and CDR2 as FYNNEI. The V end lost 6 bases, the J end lost 3 bases, and 11 bases lay between the germline ends. Written as DNA, the CDR3 is TGTGCCAGCAGGAGACAGACAGACACTGAAGCTTTCTTT. Translating it yields CASRRQTDTEAFF.

The chain employs TRBV19 and TRBJ2-2, with TRBD2 as a possible D gene (6 bases). CDR1 and CDR2 (germline): LNHDA, SQIVND (reference sequence). With 7 bases removed from V and 5 bases from J, the gap between germline ends came to 17 bases. There are 15 residues in the CDR3. The CDR3 DNA follows: TGTGCCAGTACCACGAAACTGAGCGGGACCGGGGAGCTGTTTTTT. This encodes CASTTKLSGTGELFF.

The rearrangement links TRBV7-6 to TRBJ2-2; a possible D gene is TRBD2 (6 bases). Germline lookup yields CDR1 SGHVS and CDR2 FNYEAQ. The CDR3 loop spans 15 amino acids. V lost 4 bases to trimming and J lost 5 bases, with 14 bases between them. The chain's CDR3 is CASSSRPGLTGELFF. CDR3 in DNA: TGTGCCAGCAGCTCCCGACCCGGACTAACCGGGGAGCTGTTTTTT.

The J gene is TRBJ1-3, the V gene TRBV29-1; D is uncertain. Germline CDR1 is SQVTM and CDR2 is ANQGSEA. The CDR3 sequence is 13 residues long. V was shortened by 5 bases and J by 1 base, with 9 bases between the two germline ends. The CDR3 nucleotides are TGCAGCGTTTCTCCACAGTCTGGAAACACCATATATTTT. It is translated as CSVSPQSGNTIYF.

J is TRBJ2-5 and V is TRBV5-1; 10 bases match TRBD2. Trimming took 4 bases from V and 4 from J; bases not matched to a gene: 10. This CDR3 is 16 amino acids long. Germline values: CDR1 SGHRS, CDR2 YFSETQ. The CDR3 nucleotides read TGCGCCAGCAGCCCAAATCTAGCGGGAGAGGCAGAGACCCAGTACTTC. This encodes CASSPNLAGEAETQYF.

The V call is TRBV2, the J call TRBJ1-6, with no clear D. The CDR3 is 12 amino acids. V dropped 6 bases and J dropped 7 bases, with 7 bases sitting between them. Germline loops: CDR1 SNHLY, CDR2 FYNNEI. The CDR3: CASRSPNSPLHF. The CDR3, as DNA: TGTGCCAGCAGATCCCCCAATTCACCCCTCCACTTT.

The rearrangement uses TRBV28 and TRBJ1-5; TRBD1 is a possible D gene (5 bases). In germline, CDR1 is MDHEN, CDR2 SYDVKM. Trimming took 5 bases from V and 7 from J, leaving 12 bases between them. This CDR3 spans 13 amino acids. CDR3 sequence: CASSHRGWQPQHF. CDR3 nucleotides: TGTGCCAGCAGTCATAGGGGTTGGCAGCCCCAGCATTTT. Together with reference TRBV28 and TRBJ1-5, the CDR3 gives the full variable domain: DVKVTQSSRYLVKRTGEKVFLECVQDMDHENMFWYRQDPGLGLRLIYFSYDVKMKEKGDIPEGYSVSREKKERFSLILESASTNQTSMYLCASSHRGWQPQHFGDGTRLSIL.

The chain has TRBV6-5 and TRBJ2-2, with 9 bases aligning to TRBD1. The V gene end was trimmed by 10 bases and the J gene end by 4 bases; junction bases not matched to a gene: 4. Germline CDR1 is MNHEY and CDR2 is SVGAGI. This CDR3 contains 13 residues. The CDR3 loop reads CAIRDRVTGELFF. The CDR3 DNA sequence: TGTGCCATCCGGGACAGGGTCACCGGGGAGCTGTTTTTT.

J is TRBJ2-5 and V is TRBV7-7; 11 bases align to TRBD1. This CDR3 has 15 residues. Germline assignment: CDR1 SSHAT and CDR2 FNYEAQ (reference sequence). J was trimmed by 2 bases and V by 5 bases; bases with no gene match: 4. CDR3 sequence reads: CASSPGTGGQETQYF. The CDR3 DNA is TGTGCCAGCAGCCCAGGGACAGGGGGGCAAGAGACCCAGTACTTC.

V gene TRBV11-3 combines with J gene TRBJ2-7; TRBD1 matches 9 bases. Germline assignment: CDR1 SGHNT and CDR2 YENEEA. The CDR3 is made up of 14 amino acids. The V and J ends lost 5 bases and 3 bases, in that order; junction bases with no gene match: 5. CDR3 in amino acids: CASSPVTGGYEQYF. DNA of the CDR3: TGTGCCAGCAGCCCCGTGACAGGGGGCTACGAGCAGTACTTC.

V usage is TRBV4-3 and J usage is TRBJ2-3, with unresolved D. Trimming took 0 bases from V and 0 from J, leaving 10 bases between them. Germline lookup yields CDR1 LGHNA and CDR2 YSLEER. The CDR3 length is 16 residues. CDR3: CASSQDSSFSTDTQYF. The CDR3 nucleotides are TGCGCCAGCAGCCAAGATAGCTCCTTTAGCACAGATACGCAGTATTTT.

This clone was seen once. The gene calls are TRBV7-2 and TRBJ2-3; D unresolved. The CDR3 length is 14 residues. CDR1 is SGHTA and CDR2 is FQGNSA in the germline V gene. V was cut by 3 bases and J by 2 bases, with 9 bases left in between. CDR3: CASSLLAHTDTQYF. CDR3 coding DNA: TGTGCCAGCAGCTTGTTAGCCCACACAGATACGCAGTATTTT.

V gene TRBV28 combines with J gene TRBJ2-2; D is undetermined. The germline V gene has CDR1 MDHEN and CDR2 SYDVKM. Trimming stripped 7 bases from V and 3 bases from J, with 9 bases between. This CDR3 region has 13 residues. CDR3 coding DNA: TGTGCCAGCACCCGACATGACACCGGGGAGCTGTTTTTT. Its protein is CASTRHDTGELFF.

V usage is TRBV11-2 and J usage is TRBJ2-7; 10 bases line up with TRBD2. Trimming cost V 6 bases and J 0 bases; bases outside gene matches: 11. Germline CDR1 reads SGHAT; CDR2 reads FQNNGV. CDR3 length equals 17 residues. CDR3 nucleotide sequence: TGTGCCAGCAGGGGAAATCTAGCGGGGGACACCTCCTACGAGCAGTACTTC. It encodes CASRGNLAGDTSYEQYF.

The chain links TRBV5-6 to TRBJ2-5; no firm D call. Trimming took off 4 bases at V and 4 bases at J, with 11 bases between the two ends. The CDR3 totals 13 residues. In germline, CDR1 is SGHDT, CDR2 YYEEEE. CDR3 nucleotide sequence: TGTGCCAGCAGCAAGAAATCGGTAGAGACCCAGTACTTC. Translation gives CASSKKSVETQYF.

V and J are TRBV20-1 and TRBJ1-2, with D tentatively TRBD1 (5 bases). The germline V and J ends were trimmed by 3 bases and 10 bases, with 12 bases remaining between them. CDR3 length equals 11 residues. Germline assignment: CDR1 DFQATT and CDR2 SNEGSKA (reference sequence). The CDR3 protein is CSARDRGPYTF. The CDR3 bases are TGCAGTGCTAGGGATAGGGGACCCTACACCTTC.

The CDR3 region is CASSFSHPNTGELFF. In DNA, the CDR3 is TGCGCCAGCAGCTTTTCTCATCCGAACACCGGGGAGCTGTTTTTT. V is TRBV5-1 and J is TRBJ2-2, with no clear D. V dropped 2 bases and J dropped 0 bases, with 8 bases sitting between them. Germline values: CDR1 SGHRS, CDR2 YFSETQ. The CDR3 length is 15 residues. Drawing the rest from reference TRBV5-1 and TRBJ2-2, the complete variable domain is KAGVTQTPRYLIKTRGQQVTLSCSPISGHRSVSWYQQTPGQGLQFLFEYFSETQRNKGNFPGRFSGRQFSNSRSEMNVSTLELGDSALYLCASSFSHPNTGELFFGEGSRLTVL.

V gene TRBV4-2 combines with J gene TRBJ2-6, with D unclear. The CDR3 consists of 16 residues. Germline CDR1 and CDR2: LGHNA and YNFKEQ. Trimming removed 0 bases from V and 0 bases from J, with 6 bases in between. CDR3 amino acids: CASSQDELSGANVLTF. The CDR3 region has the DNA TGTGCCAGCAGCCAAGATGAGCTCTCTGGGGCCAACGTCCTGACTTTC.

J is TRBJ2-7 and V is TRBV9; TRBD1 agrees at 7 bases. With 0 bases clipped from V and 5 bases from J, the junction kept 5 bases outside the gene matches. The germline V gene encodes CDR1 SGDLS and CDR2 YYNGEE. This CDR3 region has 14 residues. The chain's CDR3 is CASSVEGAKNEQYF. CDR3 bases: TGTGCCAGCAGCGTAGAGGGGGCTAAAAACGAGCAGTACTTC.

V usage is TRBV28 and J usage is TRBJ1-4; no reliable D call. The CDR3 has 15 residues. The V end was cut by 7 bases, the J end by 10 bases, with 22 bases between. Germline V gene data show CDR1 as MDHEN and CDR2 as SYDVKM. The chain's CDR3 is CASNTTPHRGGKLFF. The CDR3 bases are TGTGCCAGCAACACCACGCCCCATCGGGGAGGAAAACTGTTTTTT.